This T cell receptor (beta chain) was recovered during a study of CD8 T cells in ankylosing spondylitis (dated by TCRdb to 2017 to 2019). Context from the whole study: The study set out to find disease-linked TCR variants by profiling T cell receptor beta repertoires in ankylosing spondylitis patients and healthy donors. The whole study cohort included 85 to 120 healthy donors and roughly 24 ankylosing spondylitis patients. Samples of peripheral blood were taken, and for ankylosing spondylitis patients, synovial fluid was collected as well.

As regards this clonotype: Its antigen remains unidentified. No much larger clonotype is one base removed from it; base qualities were not supplied.

Instrument used: Illumina HiSeq 2500. Quantitative 5'-RACE with molecular barcodes was the method used to prepare the TCR beta libraries. Processing in the source paper ran as follows. Disease-linked TCR variants were identified with a new computational method built on a probabilistic model of VDJ rearrangement. Clones were called with MiXCR by TCRdb after fastp trimmed the public reads at Q25, and only in-frame beta chains were retained. For every CDR3 protein sequence, its rows merge into one entry that carries the most common genes and DNA. These V and J calls are TCRdb output, not the study's own analysis. This sample has more than 600,000 distinct CDR3 sequences in its table, and around 20% of those were observed once. 15% to 20% of the sample is held by the ten biggest clonotypes. The investigation overall reported the following: Some TCR beta motif variants had previously been reported in synovial fluid and blood of reactive arthritis patients, which suggested common disease-initiation mechanisms. Blood from ankylosing spondylitis patients appeared to be characterized by a TCR beta motif made up of 8 or 9 highly homologous amino acid variants. The disease-linked clones were reported as significantly enriched in matched synovial fluid samples from ankylosing spondylitis patients. The disease-linked clones had a CD8+ phenotype and were found at relatively low frequencies in peripheral blood.

Germline trimming: 7 bases from V, 2 bases from J; junction bases outside gene matches: 11. CDR3 length: 16 amino acids, cysteine to phenylalanine. CDR3 DNA is the only sequence kept; it has 48 bases, read in frame from the first base. This TCR came from a male donor with ankylosing spondylitis. This chain is built from TRBV12-3 or TRBV12-4 and TRBJ2-1, with 7 middle bases fitting TRBD2. Sequencing was done on a sample of blood, either unsorted or a sorted T cell fraction (not recorded which). In nucleotides, the sequence is TGTGCCAGCACCATTGGGGCGGGAGTGACCTACAATGAGCAGTTCTTC. Protein translation: CASTIGAGVTYNEQFF.